The clone carrying this T cell receptor beta chain has more than one count but fewer than ten. The target antigen is unknown. This sample is drawn from a study of human T cells and chemical hapten exposure. General observations from the study: High-frequency TCRs, those above 1 in 1000, stayed the same after DPC sensitization.

V was clipped by 1 base and J by 5 bases, with 18 bases between them. Germline V gene data show CDR1 as LGHNA and CDR2 as YNFKEQ. The CDR3 is 17 amino acids. TCRdb processed the RACE reads anew with MiXCR; each CDR3 protein has one entry. The data show tens of thousands of distinct CDR3 sequences, around 9% seen once. Indicated time point: healthy volunteer bleed at 2 weeks. The total RNA was obtained from whole blood that was not fractionated. The material sequenced was whole blood. The chain is built from TRBV4-2 and TRBJ2-1; D is perhaps TRBD2 (5 bases). The sequence was collected from a female donor in good health. Some clones in this sample may be carry-over from other donors' samples. CDR3 loop: CASSQGRSGSQNNEQFF. The DNA of the CDR3 is TGTGCCAGCAGCCAAGGTCGGAGTGGGAGTCAGAACAATGAGCAGTTCTTC.